The 14 T cell receptor beta chains below were found in one sample sequenced in a study of blood T cell repertoires in COVID-19. Sequenced by immunoSEQ multiplex PCR; TCRdb stores in-frame clones only, minus some. The sample consists of 110,000 to 150,000 clones, around 80% of them appearing once. Sequencing used peripheral blood. These receptors were obtained from a woman in her fifties or sixties with acute or convalescent COVID-19.

The V gene is TRBV5-8, the J gene TRBJ1-4; D perhaps matches TRBD1 (5 bases). The CDR3 runs 14 residues. V was pared by 2 bases and J by 6 bases, with 11 bases between. The germline CDR1 and CDR2 sequences are SGHTS and YDEGEE. The DNA of the CDR3 is TGTGCCAGCAGCTTAAGGGGCAGGGATGAAAAACTGTTTTTT. Translated: CASSLRGRDEKLFF.

This chain links TRBV19 with TRBJ1-5; perhaps TRBD1 as D (5 bases). From germline, CDR1 is LNHDA and CDR2 SQIVND (reference sequence). This CDR3 spans 15 amino acids. The V end lost 7 bases, the J end lost 3 bases, and 16 bases lay between the germline ends. CDR3 sequence reads: CASNRLEDTNQPQHF. Written as DNA, the CDR3 is TGTGCCAGTAACCGCCTTGAGGACACCAATCAGCCCCAGCATTTT.

This clone was seen only once. The V call is TRBV9, the J call TRBJ2-5, with 11 bases matching TRBD2. The J segment lost 2 bases and the V segment lost 0 bases, leaving 6 bases of the junction unmatched. This CDR3 has 17 residues. Per germline, CDR1 SGDLS and CDR2 YYNGEE. CDR3 in amino acids: CASSVGNSGGGQETQYF. The DNA for the CDR3 is TGTGCCAGCAGCGTAGGAAATAGCGGGGGGGGACAAGAGACCCAGTACTTC.

The V call is TRBV7-3, the J call TRBJ1-1, with D hard to call. Germline V gene lookup returns CDR1 SGHTA and CDR2 FQGTGA. Between the trimmed V and J ends, which lost 10 bases and 0 bases, there was a span of 12 bases. The CDR3 extends over 13 amino acids. The CDR3 loop is CATKMSLNTEAFF. The CDR3, as DNA: TGTGCCACCAAAATGAGCCTGAACACTGAAGCTTTCTTT.

This clone appeared a few times. This sequence joins TRBV7-2 and TRBJ1-5, with TRBD1 as a possible D gene (6 bases). V lost 2 bases and J lost 2, with 10 bases in between. CDR3 size: 15 residues. Per the germline V gene, CDR1 is SGHTA and CDR2 is FQGNSA. CDR3 sequence reads: CASSLQGNGNQPQHF. Here the CDR3 DNA reads TGTGCCAGCAGCTTACAGGGGAATGGCAATCAGCCCCAGCATTTT.

This chain joins TRBV5-1 and TRBJ2-3; TRBD2 aligns across 9 bases. V gave up 3 bases and J gave up 5 bases; unmatched junction bases: 10. Germline V gene lookup returns CDR1 SGHRS and CDR2 YFSETQ. The CDR3 has 16 amino acids. CDR3: CASSSSPSGAGDTQYF. CDR3 in DNA: TGCGCCAGCAGCTCATCCCCTAGCGGGGCCGGAGATACGCAGTATTTT.

This clone was found a few times. CDR3 protein: CASSGGLASEQYF. In nucleotides, the CDR3 is TGTGCCAGCAGTGGGGGACTAGCGTCTGAGCAGTACTTC. The J gene is TRBJ2-7, the V gene TRBV2; 10 bases line up with TRBD2. CDR1 is SNHLY, CDR2 FYNNEI, per germline. V lost 4 bases, J lost 7 bases, and 4 bases stayed unmatched. The length of the CDR3 is 13 residues.

The chain joins TRBV5-1 to TRBJ2-5; D not resolved. The germline gives CDR1 SGHRS, CDR2 YFSETQ. This CDR3 comprises 16 residues. Trimming took 0 bases from V and 7 from J, leaving 19 bases between them. The CDR3 DNA sequence: TGCGCCAGCAGCTTGGACGATAGTTTAGCCGCCGGGACCCAGTACTTC. This codes for CASSLDDSLAAGTQYF. The complete variable domain, with remaining parts taken from reference TRBV5-1 and TRBJ2-5, reads KAGVTQTPRYLIKTRGQQVTLSCSPISGHRSVSWYQQTPGQGLQFLFEYFSETQRNKGNFPGRFSGRQFSNSRSEMNVSTLELGDSALYLCASSLDDSLAAGTQYFGPGTRLLVL.

The chain is built from TRBV6-2 or TRBV6-3 and TRBJ1-1; a weak D match, TRBD1 (5 bases). The CDR3 has 15 amino acids. V shed 3 bases and J shed 0 bases, with 11 bases lying between them. Germline CDR1 and CDR2: MNHEY and SVGEGT. The CDR3 DNA sequence: TGTGCCAGCAGTTATGCGGGGCCTTTGAACACTGAAGCTTTCTTT. Translation gives CASSYAGPLNTEAFF.

This chain connects TRBV24-1 to TRBJ2-3, with 7 bases fitting TRBD1. Germline values: CDR1 KGHDR, CDR2 SFDVKD. Trimming cost V 8 bases and J 0 bases; bases outside gene matches: 1. The CDR3 consists of 13 residues. In DNA form, the CDR3 reads TGTGCCACCACCAGGGGGAGCACAGATACGCAGTATTTT. Residues: CATTRGSTDTQYF.

This sequence joins TRBV19 and TRBJ2-5, with D unresolved. The germline CDR1 and CDR2 sequences are LNHDA and SQIVND (reference sequence). The CDR3 has 12 residues. V lost 6 bases and J lost 3, with 8 bases in between. The CDR3 protein is CASRGTEETQYF. The CDR3 nucleotides read TGTGCCAGTAGAGGAACAGAAGAGACCCAGTACTTC.

This chain joins TRBV3-1 (or the pseudogene TRBV3-2) and TRBJ2-2; D gene uncertain. CDR1 and CDR2 (germline): LGHDT, YNNKEL (reference sequence). There are 13 residues in the CDR3. Trimming cost V 3 bases and J 2 bases, with 4 bases left between them. In DNA, the CDR3 is TGTGCCAGCAGCCACTACAACACCGGGGAGCTGTTTTTT. Its protein product is CASSHYNTGELFF.

For the CDR3, the DNA is TGTGCCAGTAGTATTTTAGGACAAGGTCAGCCCCAGCATTTT. As protein: CASSILGQGQPQHF. This chain joins TRBV19 and TRBJ1-5; maybe TRBD1 (5 bases). V lost 3 bases to trimming and J lost 6 bases, with 12 bases between them. Germline CDR1 is LNHDA and CDR2 is SQIVND (reference sequence). CDR3 length equals 14 residues.

V and J are TRBV4-3 and TRBJ2-3; weak D call: TRBD2 (5 bases). The CDR3 is made up of 15 amino acids. Trimming removed 0 bases at V and 2 bases at J, with 9 bases between. The germline V gene has CDR1 LGHNA and CDR2 YSLEER. In nucleotides, the CDR3 is TGCGCCAGCAGCCAAGAGTCGGACTCCACAGATACGCAGTATTTT. Protein product: CASSQESDSTDTQYF.